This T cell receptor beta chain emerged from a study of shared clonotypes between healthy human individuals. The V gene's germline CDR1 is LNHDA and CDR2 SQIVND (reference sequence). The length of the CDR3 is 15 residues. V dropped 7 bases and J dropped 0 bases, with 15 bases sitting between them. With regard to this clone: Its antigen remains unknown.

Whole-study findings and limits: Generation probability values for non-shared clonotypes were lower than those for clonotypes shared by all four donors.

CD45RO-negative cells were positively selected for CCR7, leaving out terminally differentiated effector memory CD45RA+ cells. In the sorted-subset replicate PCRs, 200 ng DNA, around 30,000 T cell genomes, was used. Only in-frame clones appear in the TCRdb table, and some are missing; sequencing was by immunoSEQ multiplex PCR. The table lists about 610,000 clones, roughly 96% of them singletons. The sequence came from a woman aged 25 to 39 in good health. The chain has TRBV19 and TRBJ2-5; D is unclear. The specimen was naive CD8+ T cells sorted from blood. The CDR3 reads CASTPELADQETQYF. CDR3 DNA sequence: TGTGCCAGTACCCCCGAATTGGCAGACCAAGAGACCCAGTACTTC.